Only a few counts were recorded for the clone carrying this TCR beta chain. No antigen is known for it. This sample is drawn from a study of regulatory T cells in long-lasting Graves disease. Study-wide points: Public clonotype sharing was higher in persistent than newly diagnosed patients. Only peripheral blood was studied, not thyroid tissue. Persistent Graves' patients possessed reduced TCR diversity relative to recently diagnosed ones.

The time point: persistent/refractory GD, antithyroid drugs over 5 years with positive TRAb. PBMCs were the source of the RNA used for TCR sequencing. Xi'an, China, was home to the endocrinology department that provided patients. Per the germline V gene, CDR1 is MDHEN and CDR2 is SYDVKM. CDR3 size: 14 residues. J lost 7 bases, V lost 2 bases, and 7 bases had no gene match. In building TCR beta libraries, iRepertoire HTBI primers were used together with Arm-PCR of CDR3 regions. TCRdb re-derived calls from the multiplex PCR reads in MiXCR, one entry per CDR3 protein. The table includes roughly 360,000 distinct CDR3 sequences, approximately 23% detected once.

The receptor was isolated from a woman in her thirties or forties with Graves disease. The rearrangement links TRBV28 to TRBJ1-2; 7 nucleotides agree with TRBD1. The material was peripheral blood mononuclear cells (PBMCs), obtained when the disease was refractory, from a patient treated with antithyroid drugs. The CDR3 sequence is CASSLPDRESGYTF. The CDR3 coding sequence is TGTGCCAGCAGTTTACCTGACAGGGAAAGTGGCTACACCTTC.